This entry lists 21 T cell receptor beta chains sequenced from one sample in a study of T-cell memory formation after mild COVID-19. One entry per CDR3 protein results from TCRdb running MiXCR on the 5' RACE reads. The sample carries under 600,000 distinct CDR3 sequences, 20% to 25% recorded once. Sequencing was carried out using PBMCs or a T cell subset sorted from them (not recorded which). The origin of the receptors is an adult woman who had mild COVID-19 (a few samples of this study predate the infection). Cell type and time point are not known.

The chain employs TRBV12-3 or TRBV12-4 and TRBJ2-7; no definite D call. The CDR3 runs to 11 residues. Trimming shortened V by 6 bases and J by 5 bases, and 8 bases separated the two germline ends. In DNA, the CDR3 is TGTGCCAGCAGGAAAAGCAACGAGCAGTACTTC. It yields the protein CASRKSNEQYF.

The gene calls are TRBV18 and TRBJ2-1; TRBD2 agrees at 9 bases. Germline CDR1 reads KGHSH; CDR2 reads LQKENI. With V trimmed by 7 bases and J by 1 base, 11 bases remained unmatched. The CDR3 has 17 amino acids. The CDR3 sequence is CASFTGFSGSSYNEQFF. The DNA for the CDR3 is TGTGCCAGCTTCACCGGATTTAGCGGGAGTTCCTACAATGAGCAGTTCTTC.

The chain combines TRBV19 with TRBJ2-7, with D possibly called TRBD1 or TRBD2 (5 bases each). The CDR3 spans 16 residues. V was pared by 0 bases and J by 5 bases, with 17 bases between. Per germline, CDR1 LNHDA and CDR2 SQIVND (reference sequence). The CDR3 DNA follows: TGTGCCAGTAGTATAGAGAGGATGGGGCTAGCCCACGAGCAGTACTTC. Translation gives CASSIERMGLAHEQYF.

This chain connects TRBV15 to TRBJ1-5, with D maybe TRBD1 (5 bases). CDR1 is LNHNV, CDR2 YYDKDF, per germline (reference sequence). The V end lost 9 bases, the J end lost 5 bases, and 14 bases lay between the germline ends. The CDR3 consists of 13 residues. The CDR3 DNA sequence: TGTGCCACTACCACAGGCGGCCATCAGCCCCAGCATTTT. As protein: CATTTGGHQPQHF.

This chain uses TRBV6-5 with TRBJ2-4, with D possibly matching TRBD2 (7 bases). CDR1 is MNHEY, CDR2 SVGAGI, per germline. This CDR3 is built from 18 residues. Trimming removed 2 bases at V and 0 bases at J, with 17 bases between. In DNA form, the CDR3 reads TGTGCCAGCAGTTACGCGGGGGCGCGAGCCCTAGCCAAAAACATTCAGTACTTC. Translation: CASSYAGARALAKNIQYF.

This clonotype was seen a handful of times. Here the CDR3 DNA reads TGTGCCTGGAGTATTCGGGAGACCCAGTACTTC. As protein: CAWSIRETQYF. The rearrangement uses TRBV30 and TRBJ2-5; D remains unclear. The CDR3 contains 11 residues. Trimming left V 2 bases short and J 5 bases short, with 6 bases between. The germline V gene has CDR1 GTSNPN and CDR2 SVGIG (reference sequence). Filled out from reference TRBV30 and TRBJ2-5, the complete variable domain reads SQTIHQWPATLVQPVGSPLSLECTVEGTSNPNLYWYRQAAGRGLQLLFYSVGIGQISSEVPQNLSASRPQDRQFILSSKKLLLSDSGFYLCAWSIRETQYFGPGTRLLVL.

Only a few counts were recorded for this clonotype. The J gene is TRBJ2-3, the V gene TRBV6-1; 10 bases agree with TRBD1. Trimming at V came to 6 bases and at J to 5 bases, leaving 14 bases not matched to a gene. Germline CDR1 is MNHNS and CDR2 is SASEGT. The CDR3 spans 17 residues. The CDR3 DNA sequence: TGTGCCAGCAGAGCTACAAACCGGGACAGGGGTGTAGATACGCAGTATTTT. Amino acid sequence: CASRATNRDRGVDTQYF.

The CDR3 is CASSQGWAESTDTQYF. The CDR3 DNA reads as TGTGCCAGCAGCCAAGGTTGGGCAGAGAGCACAGATACGCAGTATTTT. The chain joins TRBV4-2 to TRBJ2-3; D unresolved. V lost 1 base to trimming and J lost 0 bases, with 11 bases between them. From germline, CDR1 is LGHNA and CDR2 YNFKEQ. The CDR3 is made up of 16 amino acids.

The chain links TRBV2 to TRBJ2-5, with D hard to call. CDR1 and CDR2 (germline): SNHLY, FYNNEI. This CDR3 is built from 15 residues. V was trimmed by 0 bases and J by 5 bases, leaving 13 bases between them. The CDR3 nucleotides are TGTGCCAGCAGTGAAGCCCTAGTTGTTCAGGAGACCCAGTACTTC. Translating it yields CASSEALVVQETQYF. Variable domain in full (rest from reference TRBV2 and TRBJ2-5): EPEVTQTPSHQVTQMGQEVILRCVPISNHLYFYWYRQILGQKVEFLVSFYNNEISEKSEIFDDQFSVERPDGSNFTLKIRSTKLEDSAMYFCASSEALVVQETQYFGPGTRLLVL.

The table lists this clonotype with many counts. This sequence joins TRBV12-3 or TRBV12-4 and TRBJ2-1; 10 bases fit TRBD2. The CDR3 is 16 amino acids. J lost 1 base, V lost 6 bases, and 6 bases had no gene match. CDR3 protein: CASRPSAGGSYNEQFF. The CDR3 bases are TGTGCCAGCAGGCCTTCAGCGGGAGGGTCCTACAATGAGCAGTTCTTC.

There are a few counts of this clonotype. Compared with germline, one end of the junction differs, possibly owing to a read error. The chain links TRBV14 to TRBJ2-1; D is perhaps TRBD2 (6 bases). The CDR3 totals 15 residues. CDR1 and CDR2 (germline): SGHDN, FVKESK. The CDR3 protein is CASSRLRDSNNEQFF. CDR3 sequence (DNA): TGTGCCAGCAGCCGGTTACGGGACTCCAACAATGAGCAGTTCTTC.

The sample holds a few counts of this clonotype. This chain links TRBV5-1 with TRBJ1-1; D is perhaps TRBD1 (5 bases). V was trimmed by 4 bases and J by 3 bases, leaving 13 bases between them. CDR1 is SGHRS, CDR2 YFSETQ, per germline. The CDR3 sequence is 14 residues long. The CDR3 region has the DNA TGCGCCAGCAGCGGTGGGACGGAAGACACTGAAGCTTTCTTT. This codes for CASSGGTEDTEAFF.

The table lists this clonotype with a few counts. The V gene is TRBV4-2, the J gene TRBJ2-7; 11 nucleotides align to TRBD2. This CDR3 comprises 16 residues. The germline CDR1 and CDR2 sequences are LGHNA and YNFKEQ. V gave up 4 bases and J gave up 1 base; unmatched junction bases: 6. DNA of the CDR3: TGTGCCAGCAGCCGCCAGACTAGCGGGGCATCCTACGAGCAGTACTTC. Translated, it gives CASSRQTSGASYEQYF.

The V and J genes are TRBV5-4 and TRBJ2-7; 7 nucleotides agree with TRBD2. Germline trimming cut 4 bases from V and 6 bases from J; bases unmatched to any gene: 10. This CDR3 has 14 residues. CDR1 is SGHNT and CDR2 is YYREEE in the germline V gene (reference sequence). This CDR3 reads CASSVNLGGGEQYF. CDR3 nucleotides: TGTGCCAGCAGCGTAAATCTCGGCGGGGGCGAGCAGTACTTC.

This chain links TRBV12-3 or TRBV12-4 with TRBJ2-7, with 7 bases aligning to TRBD1. Trimming removed 3 bases from V and 3 bases from J; junction bases left unmatched: 5. The CDR3 runs 14 residues. Here the CDR3 DNA reads TGTGCCAGCAGTTTGTCGGCAGGGGGCTACGAGCAGTACTTC. This encodes CASSLSAGGYEQYF.

This clonotype was recorded a few times. DNA for the CDR3: TGTGCCAGCAGCGCCGGGACCTTCCCCCACGAGCAGTACTTC. This sequence encodes CASSAGTFPHEQYF. The chain has TRBV9 and TRBJ2-7; either TRBD1 or TRBD2 may supply D (5 bases each). Germline V gives CDR1 SGDLS, CDR2 YYNGEE. This CDR3 region has 14 residues. V lost 3 bases and J 5 bases, leaving 15 bases between the germline ends.

This clonotype has at least ten counts. V usage is TRBV30 and J usage is TRBJ2-2, with a possible D match to TRBD1 (6 bases). Trimming stripped 3 bases from V and 3 bases from J, with 14 bases between. The CDR3 has 15 amino acids. Germline V gene data show CDR1 as GTSNPN and CDR2 as SVGIG (reference sequence). The CDR3 sequence is CAWSTGQADTGELFF. The CDR3 coding sequence is TGTGCCTGGAGCACAGGGCAGGCGGACACCGGGGAGCTGTTTTTT.

The chain couples TRBV11-2 to TRBJ2-2, with D perhaps TRBD1 or TRBD2 (6 bases each). V was clipped by 6 bases and J by 1 base, with 15 bases between them. Germline-derived CDR1 and CDR2 are SGHAT and FQNNGV. The CDR3 is 16 amino acids. The DNA of the CDR3 is TGTGCCAGCAGTCGAGGGGGGCACGTGAACACCGGGGAGCTGTTTTTT. It is translated as CASSRGGHVNTGELFF.

The gene calls are TRBV20-1 and TRBJ1-4; no reliable D call. The ends were cut back, 3 bases at V and 0 bases at J, with 2 bases in the middle. In germline, CDR1 is DFQATT, CDR2 SNEGSKA (reference sequence). The CDR3 length is 12 residues. DNA for the CDR3: TGCAGTGCTAGGGCAACTAATGAAAAACTGTTTTTT. Amino acids: CSARATNEKLFF.

This clonotype turned up a few times. The rearrangement links TRBV12-3 or TRBV12-4 to TRBJ1-1, with 7 bases aligning to TRBD1. Losses at the gene ends were 3 bases for V and 2 bases for J; bases not matched to a gene: 9. This CDR3 comprises 16 residues. The CDR3 protein is CASSLELTGVNTEAFF. CDR3 coding DNA: TGTGCCAGCAGTTTGGAACTTACAGGGGTAAACACTGAAGCTTTCTTT.

This clonotype was recorded a few times. The V gene is TRBV18, the J gene TRBJ1-5, with 8 positions matching TRBD1. CDR3 length: 15 residues. CDR1 is KGHSH, CDR2 LQKENI, per germline. The V segment lost 0 bases and the J segment 6 bases; nucleotides outside the gene matches: 4. In DNA form, the CDR3 reads TGTGCCAGCTCACCACCAGGACAGGGAAGTCAGCCCCAGCATTTT. This codes for CASSPPGQGSQPQHF.